The present entry profiles one T cell receptor (beta chain) with its context. These data belong to a study of blood T cell repertoires in COVID-19. Study overall: Acute-phase and convalescent COVID-19 samples originated in the United States, Italy and Spain. T cells, B-cell-depleted T cells, or PBMCs supplied cDNA or gDNA.

The CDR3 extends over 15 amino acids. The V gene end was trimmed by 4 bases and the J gene end by 5 bases; junction bases not matched to a gene: 9. Looked up from germline, CDR1 is SGHRS and CDR2 is YFSETQ. Original processing notes: The assay estimated nucleated cells by amplifying reference gene primers. The method was immunoSEQ multiplex PCR; TCRdb's version includes in-frame clones alone and lacks a portion of them. That table supplies the V and J calls and clone size; D and trimming were determined from the DNA. In the table there are 200,000 or so clones, 65% to 85% of which are singletons. The sample taken for sequencing was peripheral blood. The sequence derives from a woman older than 75 with acute or convalescent COVID-19. V gene TRBV5-1 combines with J gene TRBJ2-1, with TRBD1 identical over 7 bases. CDR3 bases: TGCGCCAGCAGCCCGAGGACAGGCTCGGACAATGAGCAGTTCTTC. Amino acids: CASSPRTGSDNEQFF.